The 25 T cell receptor beta chains given below trace back to one sample, sequenced in a study of blood T cell repertoires in COVID-19. Method: immunoSEQ multiplex PCR; TCRdb's copy keeps in-frame clones and lacks some. The sample lists about 190,000 clones; about 90% were seen once. What was sequenced was peripheral blood. All receptors come from a man in his fifties or sixties with acute or convalescent COVID-19.

This clone was found a few times. The chain uses TRBV24-1 and TRBJ1-5; TRBD1 aligns across 9 bases. This CDR3 region has 15 residues. Unmatched junction bases numbered 5, after V lost 5 bases and J lost 4 bases. Germline CDR1 is KGHDR and CDR2 is SFDVKD. The CDR3 coding sequence is TGTGCCACCAGTGCCACAGGGGGCGCGAATCAGCCCCAGCATTTT. Translation gives CATSATGGANQPQHF.

This chain connects TRBV4-1 to TRBJ1-2, with D unresolved. The CDR3 is made up of 13 amino acids. V was clipped by 1 base and J by 3 bases, with 6 bases between them. Germline V gene sequence: CDR1 MGHRA, CDR2 YSYEKL. The CDR3 nucleotides read TGCGCCAGCAGCCAAGGAGGGCACTATGGCTACACCTTC. This gives the protein CASSQGGHYGYTF.

The chain carries TRBV2 and TRBJ1-2; the match to TRBD1 covers 12 bases. Germline values: CDR1 SNHLY, CDR2 FYNNEI. The CDR3 contains 14 residues. The V segment lost 5 bases and the J segment 8 bases; nucleotides outside the gene matches: 6. The CDR3: CASSRDRGREGYTF. The CDR3 DNA sequence: TGTGCCAGCAGTCGGGACAGGGGGCGGGAGGGCTACACCTTC.

The chain has TRBV27 and TRBJ2-3; TRBD1 might be the D (5 bases). The V gene lost 5 bases and the J gene lost 7 bases, with 16 bases spanning the gap. CDR3 length: 14 amino acids. CDR1 is MNHEY and CDR2 is SMNVEV in the germline V gene (reference sequence). Written as DNA, the CDR3 is TGTGCCAGCAGTCCCCGACGACAGCAGTATACGCAGTATTTT. Translating it yields CASSPRRQQYTQYF.

This clone was observed a single time. V gene TRBV5-6 combines with J gene TRBJ2-1, with TRBD1 identical over 8 bases. The germline gives CDR1 SGHDT, CDR2 YYEEEE. CDR3 size: 16 residues. V shed 0 bases and J 0 bases; nucleotides not matched to a gene: 2. This CDR3 reads CASSLGTGYSYNEQFF. CDR3 in DNA: TGTGCCAGCAGCTTGGGGACAGGGTACTCCTACAATGAGCAGTTCTTC.

The J gene is TRBJ2-7, the V gene TRBV27; D is undetermined. This CDR3 is built from 14 residues. Trimming shortened V by 5 bases and J by 2 bases, and 13 bases separated the two germline ends. Per germline, CDR1 MNHEY and CDR2 SMNVEV (reference sequence). CDR3 DNA: TGTGCCAGCAGTCCCCTTCCGGGTCCCTACGAGCAGTACTTC. It translates to CASSPLPGPYEQYF.

The chain uses TRBV12-3 or TRBV12-4 and TRBJ2-1, with D uncertain. This CDR3 has 13 residues. Trimming shortened V by 3 bases and J by 10 bases, and 13 bases separated the two germline ends. Written as DNA, the CDR3 is TGTGCCAGCAGTTTTCCGAACGAGAGGGAGCAGTTCTTC. Translating it yields CASSFPNEREQFF.

CDR3 DNA: TGTGCCAGCAGCCACGGGACAGGGCACTCCGAGCAGTACTTC. It specifies CASSHGTGHSEQYF. V usage is TRBV3-1 (or the pseudogene TRBV3-2) and J usage is TRBJ2-7, with 9 bases lining up with TRBD1. V shed 3 bases, J shed 6 bases, and the junction held 6 bases outside the gene matches. The CDR3 loop spans 14 amino acids. Germline V gene data show CDR1 as LGHDT and CDR2 as YNNKEL (reference sequence).

The V and J genes are TRBV19 and TRBJ2-2; D gene unclear. Looked up from germline, CDR1 is LNHDA and CDR2 is SQIVND (reference sequence). Trimming cost V 3 bases and J 0 bases, with 11 bases left between them. The CDR3 runs 16 residues. The CDR3: CASSIVRLTNTGELFF. CDR3 nucleotide sequence: TGTGCCAGTAGTATTGTGAGACTTACGAACACCGGGGAGCTGTTTTTT.

The gene calls are TRBV18 and TRBJ1-4; maybe TRBD1 (6 bases). Germline V gene lookup returns CDR1 KGHSH and CDR2 LQKENI. Trimming stripped 3 bases from V and 3 bases from J, with 14 bases between. The CDR3 has 16 residues. CDR3 in DNA: TGTGCCAGCTCACCGAACACAGGGTCACCTAATGAAAAACTGTTTTTT. Translating it yields CASSPNTGSPNEKLFF.

The chain uses TRBV3-1 (or the pseudogene TRBV3-2) and TRBJ1-3; D call uncertain. Per germline, CDR1 LGHDT and CDR2 YNNKEL (reference sequence). Trimming shortened V by 0 bases and J by 8 bases, and 8 bases separated the two germline ends. The CDR3 is made up of 13 amino acids. The CDR3 coding sequence is TGTGCCAGCAGCCAAGATGCGAGATACACCATATATTTT. Translated, it gives CASSQDARYTIYF.

This chain connects TRBV19 to TRBJ2-7, with 9 bases lining up with TRBD2. The V gene end was trimmed by 6 bases and the J gene end by 0 bases; junction bases not matched to a gene: 12. The germline CDR1 and CDR2 sequences are LNHDA and SQIVND (reference sequence). The CDR3 is 17 residues long. The CDR3 DNA reads as TGTGCCAGTAGGAGAAGTACGTCTAGCGGGGCCTCCTACGAGCAGTACTTC. Amino acid sequence: CASRRSTSSGASYEQYF.

The chain carries TRBV28 and TRBJ2-5; 14 bases agree with TRBD2. CDR1 MDHEN and CDR2 SYDVKM come from the germline V gene. There are 16 residues in the CDR3. Trimming took 6 bases from V and 5 from J; bases not matched to a gene: 8. The CDR3 DNA reads as TGTGCCAGCAGACGGGGACTAGCGGGGGAGGCGGAGACCCAGTACTTC. This translates into CASRRGLAGEAETQYF.

In this sample, this clone turned up a few times. The rearrangement links TRBV9 to TRBJ1-2; 9 bases are a match to TRBD1. Trimming removed 0 bases from V and 6 bases from J; junction bases left unmatched: 12. The CDR3 sequence is 17 residues long. CDR1 is SGDLS, CDR2 YYNGEE, per germline. Written as DNA, the CDR3 is TGTGCCAGCAGCGTAGAACCTTGGGGGACAGGGAGCGATGGCTACACCTTC. It encodes CASSVEPWGTGSDGYTF.

The rearrangement joins TRBV9 to TRBJ1-3; 10 nucleotides agree with TRBD1. Germline lookup yields CDR1 SGDLS and CDR2 YYNGEE. The length of the CDR3 is 16 residues. Losses at the gene ends were 3 bases for V and 4 bases for J; bases not matched to a gene: 7. CDR3 in amino acids: CASSETGTGVGNTIYF. For the CDR3, the DNA is TGTGCCAGCAGCGAGACCGGGACAGGGGTCGGAAACACCATATATTTT.

DNA of the CDR3: TGTGCCAGCTGTGGGGGTTCGTCCGGGGGAAAACTGTTTTTT. Its translation: CASCGGSSGGKLFF. J is TRBJ1-4 and V is TRBV6-6; possible D gene TRBD1, 5 bases. Germline CDR1 MNHNY, CDR2 SVGAGI (reference sequence). Trimming stripped 8 bases from V and 10 bases from J, with 20 bases between. The CDR3 is 14 amino acids.

The chain couples TRBV5-1 to TRBJ2-2; perhaps TRBD1 as D (6 bases). Germline V lookup: CDR1 SGHRS, CDR2 YFSETQ. The CDR3 totals 15 residues. V lost 4 bases and J 6 bases, leaving 16 bases between the germline ends. CDR3 loop: CASSDPPGDAGELFF. DNA of the CDR3: TGCGCCAGCAGCGACCCACCAGGGGATGCCGGGGAGCTGTTTTTT.

The chain links TRBV15 to TRBJ2-7; 9 nucleotides match TRBD1. Losses at the gene ends were 2 bases for V and 5 bases for J; bases not matched to a gene: 10. Looked up from germline, CDR1 is LNHNV and CDR2 is YYDKDF (reference sequence). The CDR3 loop spans 16 amino acids. CDR3 residues: CATSRFTGTGIHEQYV. The CDR3 bases are TGTGCCACCAGCAGATTTACCGGGACAGGGATCCACGAGCAGTACGTC.

The CDR3 loop is CASSTGGNTIYF. The CDR3, as DNA: TGTGCCAGCAGTACAGGGGGAAACACCATATATTTT. V and J are TRBV12-3 or TRBV12-4 and TRBJ1-3, with D perhaps matching TRBD1 (6 bases). CDR3 size: 12 residues. V was pared by 5 bases and J by 4 bases, with 6 bases between.

In its sample, this clone was seen once. The rearrangement joins TRBV7-9 to TRBJ2-5; TRBD2 aligns across 7 bases. Germline V gene sequence: CDR1 SEHNR, CDR2 FQNEAQ (reference sequence). CDR3 size: 13 residues. V lost 3 bases, J lost 5 bases, and 3 bases stayed unmatched. The DNA of the CDR3 is TGTGCCAGCAGCTTTTCCGGGAGGGAGACCCAGTACTTC. This translates into CASSFSGRETQYF.

The chain is built from TRBV7-2 and TRBJ2-3, with 10 nucleotides matching TRBD2. The CDR3 contains 16 residues. Germline lookup yields CDR1 SGHTA and CDR2 FQGNSA. J was trimmed by 2 bases and V by 5 bases; bases with no gene match: 7. The DNA for the CDR3 is TGTGCCAGCAGCGGAGCGGGGGGGCGCCCCACAGATACGCAGTATTTT. As protein: CASSGAGGRPTDTQYF.

Written as DNA, the CDR3 is TGTGCCAGCAGTCTCCCCGCTAGCGGGGGGGCAGATACGCAGTATTTT. This gives the protein CASSLPASGGADTQYF. The gene calls are TRBV28 and TRBJ2-3, with TRBD2 identical over 12 bases. V lost 5 bases, J lost 4 bases, and 7 bases stayed unmatched. Germline lookup yields CDR1 MDHEN and CDR2 SYDVKM. This CDR3 has 16 amino acids.

This rearrangement joins TRBV20-1 to TRBJ2-7; no clear D gene. The CDR3 contains 11 residues. Germline CDR1 reads DFQATT; CDR2 reads SNEGSKA (reference sequence). Deletions cut 3 bases from V and 1 base from J, with 4 bases between. The CDR3: CSASLSYEQYF. Here the CDR3 DNA reads TGCAGTGCTAGTCTGTCCTACGAGCAGTACTTC.

This clone was seen just once. This CDR3 reads CASSFVRTFEAFF. DNA for the CDR3: TGTGCCAGCAGTTTCGTCCGGACTTTTGAAGCTTTCTTT. The J gene is TRBJ1-1, the V gene TRBV12-3 or TRBV12-4; D is ambiguous. The CDR3 length is 13 residues. The V gene lost 3 bases and the J gene lost 7 bases, with 12 bases spanning the gap.

The chain couples TRBV9 to TRBJ1-6; the match to TRBD1 covers 9 bases. The CDR3 runs 15 residues. The V gene's germline CDR1 is SGDLS and CDR2 YYNGEE. V shed 3 bases and J 10 bases; nucleotides not matched to a gene: 8. CDR3 nucleotide sequence: TGTGCCAGCAGCGGACGGGACAGGGATACCTCACCCCTCCACTTT. Encoded protein: CASSGRDRDTSPLHF.